Below, 15 T cell receptor beta chains from the same sample are listed, as sequenced in a study of cytomegalovirus exposure and HLA in healthy donors. The primer mix had 60 Vbeta and 13 Jbeta primers. Profiling relied on immunoSEQ multiplex PCR, and the TCRdb table lists in-frame clones only, not all of them. The table for this sample gives 190,000 or so clones. Sequencing was done on a sample of PBMCs. The origin of the receptors is a boy under 18 in good health and CMV-seronegative.

J is TRBJ2-5 and V is TRBV5-1, with TRBD2 matching over 7 bases. Judging by the DNA end, TRBJ2-7 fits better; the J call may be wrong. CDR1 and CDR2 from the germline V gene are SGHRS and YFSETQ. The CDR3 is made up of 16 amino acids. The CDR3 protein is CASSLDGGGSLSEQYF. CDR3 in DNA: TGCGCCAGCAGCCTGGATGGGGGAGGGAGCTTGTCCGAGCAGTACTTC.

The chain joins TRBV2 to TRBJ2-1; no clear D. V was cut by 2 bases and J by 4 bases, with 6 bases left in between. The CDR3 runs to 13 residues. CDR1 and CDR2 from the germline V gene are SNHLY and FYNNEI. Written as DNA, the CDR3 is TGTGCCAGCAGTGAATCCAGATACAATGAGCAGTTCTTC. This encodes CASSESRYNEQFF.

The V gene is TRBV7-3, the J gene TRBJ1-1; no clear D. Trimming shortened V by 4 bases and J by 2 bases, and 8 bases separated the two germline ends. Germline V gene data show CDR1 as SGHTA and CDR2 as FQGTGA. This CDR3 comprises 13 residues. The CDR3: CASSSQSNTEAFF. The CDR3 nucleotides are TGTGCCAGCAGCTCACAATCAAACACTGAAGCTTTCTTT.

The J gene is TRBJ1-2, the V gene TRBV2; TRBD1 might be the D (6 bases). The germline CDR1 and CDR2 sequences are SNHLY and FYNNEI. Trimming left V 4 bases short and J 1 base short, with 16 bases between. This CDR3 region has 16 residues. CDR3 in DNA: TGTGCCAGCAGTGTGGACAGCCAAAGAAATAACTATGGCTACACCTTC. Translation: CASSVDSQRNNYGYTF.

The chain recombines TRBV19 with TRBJ1-1; possible D gene TRBD1, 6 bases. Germline CDR1 is LNHDA and CDR2 is SQIVND (reference sequence). The V end lost 7 bases, the J end lost 4 bases, and 16 bases lay between the germline ends. This CDR3 has 14 amino acids. The CDR3 DNA reads as TGTGCCAGTAATATGGGGGCTGGAGTCACTGAAGCTTTCTTT. The encoded protein is CASNMGAGVTEAFF.

The chain couples TRBV9 to TRBJ2-2; perhaps TRBD2 as D (5 bases). V shed 4 bases and J shed 0 bases, with 13 bases lying between them. Germline V gene lookup returns CDR1 SGDLS and CDR2 YYNGEE. This CDR3 comprises 16 residues. The DNA for the CDR3 is TGTGCCAGCAGCCTTCTGGCGGGCGCGAACACCGGGGAGCTGTTTTTT. Its protein is CASSLLAGANTGELFF.

The gene calls are TRBV30 and TRBJ1-2; 10 bases align to TRBD1. The CDR3 has 14 amino acids. Trimming at V came to 5 bases and at J to 8 bases, leaving 11 bases not matched to a gene. The germline V gene has CDR1 GTSNPN and CDR2 SVGIG (reference sequence). The CDR3 DNA sequence: TGTGCCTGGGGCCCCGGGACAGGGGTCGGCGGCTACACCTTC. It specifies CAWGPGTGVGGYTF.

V and J are TRBV28 and TRBJ2-1; 13 nucleotides agree with TRBD2. CDR1 and CDR2 (germline): MDHEN, SYDVKM. CDR3 size: 16 residues. The J segment lost 4 bases and the V segment lost 5 bases, leaving 5 bases of the junction unmatched. CDR3 coding DNA: TGTGCCAGCAGTCCACGGACTAGCGGGGGATACAATGAGCAGTTCTTC. Its translation is CASSPRTSGGYNEQFF.

This rearrangement joins TRBV28 to TRBJ1-2, with no clear D. V gave up 5 bases and J gave up 2 bases, with 9 bases separating them. CDR1 and CDR2 (germline): MDHEN, SYDVKM. CDR3 length equals 13 residues. In DNA form, the CDR3 reads TGTGCCAGCAGTCCAACTATAAACTATGGCTACACCTTC. Amino acid sequence: CASSPTINYGYTF.

This chain uses TRBV30 with TRBJ2-2; TRBD1 matches at 8 bases. This CDR3 region has 15 residues. The J segment lost 4 bases and the V segment lost 5 bases, leaving 9 bases of the junction unmatched. Germline CDR1 GTSNPN, CDR2 SVGIG (reference sequence). The CDR3 is CAWGTGTGVTGELFF. The CDR3 DNA reads as TGTGCCTGGGGGACCGGGACAGGCGTCACCGGGGAGCTGTTTTTT. Full variable domain (remainder filled in from reference TRBV30 and TRBJ2-2): SQTIHQWPATLVQPVGSPLSLECTVEGTSNPNLYWYRQAAGRGLQLLFYSVGIGQISSEVPQNLSASRPQDRQFILSSKKLLLSDSGFYLCAWGTGTGVTGELFFGEGSRLTVL.

J is TRBJ2-3 and V is TRBV19; tentatively, D is TRBD2 (5 bases). Germline V lookup: CDR1 LNHDA, CDR2 SQIVND (reference sequence). Trimming stripped 7 bases from V and 0 bases from J, with 11 bases between. The CDR3 extends over 14 amino acids. CDR3 coding DNA: TGTGCCAGTACCATGAGGGTTAGCACAGATACGCAGTATTTT. As protein: CASTMRVSTDTQYF.

The chain employs TRBV7-2 and TRBJ1-4, with a weak D call TRBD1 (6 bases). The CDR3 covers 15 residues. The germline CDR1 and CDR2 sequences are SGHTA and FQGNSA. The V end lost 7 bases, the J end lost 8 bases, and 20 bases lay between the germline ends. The CDR3 region has the DNA TGTGCCAGCACGGGGGGCATCGGGATGGGAGAAAAACTGTTTTTT. Translation: CASTGGIGMGEKLFF.

This sequence joins TRBV6-5 and TRBJ2-1; D is ambiguous. Germline V lookup: CDR1 MNHEY, CDR2 SVGAGI. Trimming stripped 2 bases from V and 5 bases from J, with 13 bases between. CDR3 length: 15 amino acids. The CDR3 region has the DNA TGTGCCAGCAGTTACGATTCTCTACCGAACAATGAGCAGTTCTTC. Translated, it gives CASSYDSLPNNEQFF.

The rearrangement links TRBV10-3 to TRBJ2-3, with 13 nucleotides matching TRBD2. The CDR3 has 15 amino acids. CDR1 is ENHRY and CDR2 is SYGVKD in the germline V gene. Trimming at V came to 6 bases and at J to 7 bases, leaving 7 bases not matched to a gene. CDR3 loop: CAISKLAGGLNTQYF. CDR3 bases: TGTGCCATCAGCAAACTAGCGGGGGGGCTTAATACGCAGTATTTT.

The rearrangement uses TRBV5-1 and TRBJ1-4; 8 bases line up with TRBD1. V shed 4 bases, J shed 5 bases, and the junction held 4 bases outside the gene matches. The CDR3 is 14 amino acids. Germline CDR1 SGHRS, CDR2 YFSETQ. The CDR3 DNA follows: TGCGCCAGCAGCCGGGGACAGGCCAATGAAAAACTGTTTTTT. This translates into CASSRGQANEKLFF.